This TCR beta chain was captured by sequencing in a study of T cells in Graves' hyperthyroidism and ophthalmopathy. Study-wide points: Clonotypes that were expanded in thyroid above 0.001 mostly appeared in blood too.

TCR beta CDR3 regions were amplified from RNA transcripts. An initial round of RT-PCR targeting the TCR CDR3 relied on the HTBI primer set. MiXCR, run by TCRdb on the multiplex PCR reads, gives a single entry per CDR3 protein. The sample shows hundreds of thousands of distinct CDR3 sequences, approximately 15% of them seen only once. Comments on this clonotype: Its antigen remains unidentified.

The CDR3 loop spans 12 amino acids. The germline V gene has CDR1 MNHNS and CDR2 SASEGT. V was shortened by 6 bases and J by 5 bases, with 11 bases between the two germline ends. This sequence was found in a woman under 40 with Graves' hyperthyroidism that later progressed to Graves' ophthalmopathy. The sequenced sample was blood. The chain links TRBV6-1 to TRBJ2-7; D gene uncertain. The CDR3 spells CASRKGQDEQYF. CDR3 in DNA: TGTGCCAGCAGGAAAGGGCAGGACGAGCAGTACTTC.